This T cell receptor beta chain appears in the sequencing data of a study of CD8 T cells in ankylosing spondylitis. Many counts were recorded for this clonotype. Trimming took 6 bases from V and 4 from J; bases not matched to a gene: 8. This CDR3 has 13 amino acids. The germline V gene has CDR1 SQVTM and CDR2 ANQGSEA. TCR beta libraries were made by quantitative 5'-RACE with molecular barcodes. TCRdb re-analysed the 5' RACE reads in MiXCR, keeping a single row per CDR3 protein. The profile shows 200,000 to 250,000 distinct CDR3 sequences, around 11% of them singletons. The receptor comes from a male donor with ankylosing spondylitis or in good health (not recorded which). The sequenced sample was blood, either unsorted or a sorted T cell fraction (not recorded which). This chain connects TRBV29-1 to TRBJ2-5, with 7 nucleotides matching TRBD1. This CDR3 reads CSVVTGAPETQYF. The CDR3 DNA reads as TGCAGCGTCGTCACAGGGGCTCCAGAGACCCAGTACTTC.